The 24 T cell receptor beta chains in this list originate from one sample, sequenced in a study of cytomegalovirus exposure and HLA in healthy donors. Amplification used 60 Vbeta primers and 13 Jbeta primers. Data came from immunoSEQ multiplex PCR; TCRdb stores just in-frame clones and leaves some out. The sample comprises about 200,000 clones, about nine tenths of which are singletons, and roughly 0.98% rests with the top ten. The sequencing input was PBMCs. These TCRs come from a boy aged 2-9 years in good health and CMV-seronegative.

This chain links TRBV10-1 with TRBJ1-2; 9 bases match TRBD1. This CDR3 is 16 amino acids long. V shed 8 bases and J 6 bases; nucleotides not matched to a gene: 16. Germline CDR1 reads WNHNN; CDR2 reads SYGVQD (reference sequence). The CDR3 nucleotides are TGCGCCAGCCTGGGTCCATCTGGGACAGGGAGCCATGGCTACACCTTC. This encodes CASLGPSGTGSHGYTF.

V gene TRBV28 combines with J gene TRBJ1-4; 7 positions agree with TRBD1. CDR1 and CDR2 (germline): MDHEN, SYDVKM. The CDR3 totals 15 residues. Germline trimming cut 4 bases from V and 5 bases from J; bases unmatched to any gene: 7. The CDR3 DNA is TGTGCCAGCAGTTCCCTACAGGGGTTCAATGAAAAACTGTTTTTT. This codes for CASSSLQGFNEKLFF.

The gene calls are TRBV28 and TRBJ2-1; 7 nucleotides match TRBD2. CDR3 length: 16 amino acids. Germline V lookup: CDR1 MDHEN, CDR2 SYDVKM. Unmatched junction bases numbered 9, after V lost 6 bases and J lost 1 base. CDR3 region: CASSPRSGDSYNEQFF. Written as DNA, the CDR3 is TGTGCCAGCAGCCCGCGGAGCGGGGATTCCTACAATGAGCAGTTCTTC.

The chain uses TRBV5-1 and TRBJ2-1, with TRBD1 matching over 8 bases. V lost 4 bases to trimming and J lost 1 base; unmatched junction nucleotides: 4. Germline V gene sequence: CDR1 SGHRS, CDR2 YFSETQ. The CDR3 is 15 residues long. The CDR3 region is CASSRDRSSYNEQFF. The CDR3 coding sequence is TGCGCCAGCAGCAGGGACAGGAGTTCCTACAATGAGCAGTTCTTC.

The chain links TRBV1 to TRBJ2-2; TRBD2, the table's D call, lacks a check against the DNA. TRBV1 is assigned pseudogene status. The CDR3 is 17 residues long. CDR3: CTSSFRCVGGGHGELFF. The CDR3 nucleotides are TGCACCAGCAGCTTCCGTTGTGTTGGCGGGGGCCACGGGGAGCTGTTTTTT.

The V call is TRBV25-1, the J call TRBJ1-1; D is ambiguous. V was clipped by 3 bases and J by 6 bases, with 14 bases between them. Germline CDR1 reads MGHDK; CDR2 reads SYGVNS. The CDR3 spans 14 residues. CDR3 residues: CASSDWGEGAEAFF. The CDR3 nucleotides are TGTGCCAGCAGTGACTGGGGAGAGGGCGCTGAAGCTTTCTTT. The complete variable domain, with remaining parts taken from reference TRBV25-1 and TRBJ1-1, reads EADIYQTPRYLVIGTGKKITLECSQTMGHDKMYWYQQDPGMELHLIHYSYGVNSTEKGDLSSESTVSRIRTEHFPLTLESARPSHTSQYLCASSDWGEGAEAFFGQGTRLTVV.

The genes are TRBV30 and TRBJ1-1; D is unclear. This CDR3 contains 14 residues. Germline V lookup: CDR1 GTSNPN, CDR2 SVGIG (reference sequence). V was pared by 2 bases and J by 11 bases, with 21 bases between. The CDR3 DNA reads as TGTGCCTGGAGTTATATTTCTCCAGGTTCAACGGCTTTCTTT. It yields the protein CAWSYISPGSTAFF. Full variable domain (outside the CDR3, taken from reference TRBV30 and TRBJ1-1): SQTIHQWPATLVQPVGSPLSLECTVEGTSNPNLYWYRQAAGRGLQLLFYSVGIGQISSEVPQNLSASRPQDRQFILSSKKLLLSDSGFYLCAWSYISPGSTAFFGQGTRLTVV.

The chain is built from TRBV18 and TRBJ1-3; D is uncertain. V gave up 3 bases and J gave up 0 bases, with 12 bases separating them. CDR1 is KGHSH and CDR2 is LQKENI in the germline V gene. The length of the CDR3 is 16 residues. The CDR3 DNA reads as TGTGCCAGCTCACCGTCCCCTGAGGGCTCTGGAAACACCATATATTTT. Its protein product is CASSPSPEGSGNTIYF.

CDR3 sequence reads: CASTGLRTYEQYF. In DNA form, the CDR3 reads TGTGCCAGTACAGGGTTAAGGACCTACGAGCAGTACTTC. This chain links TRBV6-1 with TRBJ2-7; D might be TRBD1 (6 bases). Germline V gene lookup returns CDR1 MNHNS and CDR2 SASEGT. Trimming cost V 9 bases and J 2 bases, with 14 bases left between them. This CDR3 contains 13 residues.

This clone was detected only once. Here the CDR3 DNA reads TGTGCCAGCATTTCGGCGACAGCGGGGAGTCAGCCCCAGCATTTT. Translated: CASISATAGSQPQHF. The V call is TRBV6-1, the J call TRBJ1-5; TRBD1 is a possible D gene (5 bases). From germline, CDR1 is MNHNS and CDR2 SASEGT. The length of the CDR3 is 15 residues. The V and J ends lost 7 bases and 6 bases respectively, with 19 bases between them.

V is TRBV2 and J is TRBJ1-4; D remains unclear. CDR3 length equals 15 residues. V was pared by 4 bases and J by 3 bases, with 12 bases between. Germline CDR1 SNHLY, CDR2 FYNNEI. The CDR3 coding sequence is TGTGCCAGCAGTGTGCGGGCTCGGGCTAATGAAAAACTGTTTTTT. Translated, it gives CASSVRARANEKLFF.

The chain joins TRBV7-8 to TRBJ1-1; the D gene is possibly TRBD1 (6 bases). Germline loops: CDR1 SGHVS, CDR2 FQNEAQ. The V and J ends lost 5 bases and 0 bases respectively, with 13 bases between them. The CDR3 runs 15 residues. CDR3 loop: CASSPPRGMNTEAFF. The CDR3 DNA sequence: TGTGCCAGCAGCCCTCCCAGGGGAATGAACACTGAAGCTTTCTTT.

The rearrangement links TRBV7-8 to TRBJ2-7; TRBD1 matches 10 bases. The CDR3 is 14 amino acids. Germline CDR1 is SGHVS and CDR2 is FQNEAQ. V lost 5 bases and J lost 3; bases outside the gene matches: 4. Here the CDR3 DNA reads TGTGCCAGCAGCCCGCGGACAGGGGGCTACGAGCAGTACTTC. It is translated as CASSPRTGGYEQYF.

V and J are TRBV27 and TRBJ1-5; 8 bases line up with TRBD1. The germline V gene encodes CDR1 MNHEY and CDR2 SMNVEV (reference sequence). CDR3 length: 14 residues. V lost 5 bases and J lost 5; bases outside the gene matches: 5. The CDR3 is CASSPGGAHQPQHF. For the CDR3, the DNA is TGTGCCAGCAGTCCAGGGGGCGCACATCAGCCCCAGCATTTT.

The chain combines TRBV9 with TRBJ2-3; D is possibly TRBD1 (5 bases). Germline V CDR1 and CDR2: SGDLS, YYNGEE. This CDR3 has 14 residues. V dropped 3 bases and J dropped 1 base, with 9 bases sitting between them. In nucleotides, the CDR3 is TGTGCCAGCAGCGGACAAGGGGGCACAGATACGCAGTATTTT. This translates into CASSGQGGTDTQYF.

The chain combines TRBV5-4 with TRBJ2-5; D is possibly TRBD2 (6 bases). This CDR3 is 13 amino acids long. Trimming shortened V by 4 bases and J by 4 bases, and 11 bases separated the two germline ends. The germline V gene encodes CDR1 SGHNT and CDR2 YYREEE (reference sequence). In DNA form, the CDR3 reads TGTGCCAGCAGCCCCGTGGAGGGAGAGACCCAGTACTTC. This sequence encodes CASSPVEGETQYF.

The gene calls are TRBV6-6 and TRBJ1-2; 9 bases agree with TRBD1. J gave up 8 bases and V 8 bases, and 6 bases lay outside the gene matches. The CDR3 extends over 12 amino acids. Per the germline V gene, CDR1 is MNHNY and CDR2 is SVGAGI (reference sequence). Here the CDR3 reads CASVQGAGGYTF. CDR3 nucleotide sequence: TGTGCCAGCGTACAGGGGGCGGGGGGCTACACCTTC.

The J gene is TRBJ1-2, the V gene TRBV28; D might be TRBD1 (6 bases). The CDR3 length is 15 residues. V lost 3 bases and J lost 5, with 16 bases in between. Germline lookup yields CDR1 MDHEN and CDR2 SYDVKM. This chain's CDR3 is CASSFLGQLFYGYTF. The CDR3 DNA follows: TGTGCCAGCAGTTTCCTTGGACAGCTGTTTTATGGCTACACCTTC.

CDR3 in DNA: TGTGCCAGCAGCGTAGGTGGGGGCCGTGGAGACACTGAAGCTTTCTTT. It yields the protein CASSVGGGRGDTEAFF. The rearrangement links TRBV9 to TRBJ1-1; possible D gene TRBD1, 6 bases. Germline loops: CDR1 SGDLS, CDR2 YYNGEE. The V end was cut by 0 bases, the J end by 3 bases, with 15 bases between. CDR3 length: 16 residues.

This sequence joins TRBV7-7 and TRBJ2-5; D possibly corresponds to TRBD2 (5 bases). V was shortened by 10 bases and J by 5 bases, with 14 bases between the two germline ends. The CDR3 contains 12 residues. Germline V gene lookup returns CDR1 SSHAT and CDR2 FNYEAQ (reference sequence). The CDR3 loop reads CATTDQRETQYF. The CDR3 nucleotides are TGTGCCACGACCGATCAGCGGGAGACCCAGTACTTC.

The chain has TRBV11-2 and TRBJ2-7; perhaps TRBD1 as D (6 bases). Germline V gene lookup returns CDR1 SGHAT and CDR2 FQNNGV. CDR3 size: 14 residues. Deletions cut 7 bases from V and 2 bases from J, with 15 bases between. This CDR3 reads CASNPTGITYEQYF. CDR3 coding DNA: TGTGCCAGCAACCCGACAGGAATCACCTACGAGCAGTACTTC.

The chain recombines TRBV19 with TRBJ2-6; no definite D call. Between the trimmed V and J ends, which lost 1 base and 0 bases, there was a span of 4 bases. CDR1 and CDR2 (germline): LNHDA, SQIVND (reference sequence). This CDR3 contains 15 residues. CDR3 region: CASSIVASGANVLTF. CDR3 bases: TGTGCCAGTAGTATAGTAGCCTCTGGGGCCAACGTCCTGACTTTC.

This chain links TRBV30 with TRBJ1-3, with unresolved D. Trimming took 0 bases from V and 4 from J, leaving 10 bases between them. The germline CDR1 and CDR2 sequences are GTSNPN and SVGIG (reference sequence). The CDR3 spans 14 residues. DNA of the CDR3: TGTGCCTGGAGTGTATCTTTGACAGGAAACACCATATATTTT. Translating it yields CAWSVSLTGNTIYF.

The CDR3 coding sequence is TGTGCCAGCAGTGATACAGGGGCCCCGTTGGCCCAGTACTTC. This translates into CASSDTGAPLAQYF. This rearrangement joins TRBV27 to TRBJ2-5, with 7 nucleotides matching TRBD1. The V gene's germline CDR1 is MNHEY and CDR2 SMNVEV (reference sequence). CDR3 size: 14 residues. Germline trimming cut 5 bases from V and 9 bases from J; bases unmatched to any gene: 12.